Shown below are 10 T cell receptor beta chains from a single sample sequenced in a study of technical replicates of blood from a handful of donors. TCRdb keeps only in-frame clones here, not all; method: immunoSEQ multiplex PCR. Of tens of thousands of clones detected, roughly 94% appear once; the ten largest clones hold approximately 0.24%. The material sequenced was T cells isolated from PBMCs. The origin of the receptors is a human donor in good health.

CDR3 region: CASSLSLSGANVLTF. CDR3 DNA sequence: TGTGCCAGCAGCTTGTCCCTATCTGGGGCCAACGTCCTGACTTTC. This chain links TRBV7-9 with TRBJ2-6; D gene unclear. The CDR3 covers 15 residues. The V gene's germline CDR1 is SEHNR and CDR2 FQNEAQ (reference sequence). V gave up 3 bases and J gave up 1 base, with 7 bases separating them.

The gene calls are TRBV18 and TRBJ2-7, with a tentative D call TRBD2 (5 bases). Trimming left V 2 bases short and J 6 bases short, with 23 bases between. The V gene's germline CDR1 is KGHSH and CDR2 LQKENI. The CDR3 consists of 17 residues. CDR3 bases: TGTGCCAGCTCACCAAAGTCTACGAGGGAAATATCAGGCGAGCAGTACTTC. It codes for CASSPKSTREISGEQYF.

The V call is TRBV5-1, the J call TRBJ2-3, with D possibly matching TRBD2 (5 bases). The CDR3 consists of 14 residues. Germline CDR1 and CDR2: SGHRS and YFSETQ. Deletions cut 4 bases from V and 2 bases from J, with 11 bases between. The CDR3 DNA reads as TGCGCCAGCAGCCTACGACTAACCACAGATACGCAGTATTTT. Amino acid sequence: CASSLRLTTDTQYF.

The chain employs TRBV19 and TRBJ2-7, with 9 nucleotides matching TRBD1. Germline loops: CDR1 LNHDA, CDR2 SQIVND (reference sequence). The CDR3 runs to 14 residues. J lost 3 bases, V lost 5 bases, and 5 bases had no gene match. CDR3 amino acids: CASSFRDRVYEQYF. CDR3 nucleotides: TGTGCCAGTAGTTTCCGGGACAGGGTCTACGAGCAGTACTTC. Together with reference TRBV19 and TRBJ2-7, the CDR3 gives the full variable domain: DGGITQSPKYLFRKEGQNVTLSCEQNLNHDAMYWYRQDPGQGLRLIYYSQIVNDFQKGDIAEGYSVSREKKESFPLTVTSAQKNPTAFYLCASSFRDRVYEQYFGPGTRLTVT.

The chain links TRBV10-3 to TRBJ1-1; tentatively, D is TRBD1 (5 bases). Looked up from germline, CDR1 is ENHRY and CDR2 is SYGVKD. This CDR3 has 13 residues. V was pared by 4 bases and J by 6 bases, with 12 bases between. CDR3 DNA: TGTGCCATCAGTGCCACGCAGGGCCCTGAAGCTTTCTTT. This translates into CAISATQGPEAFF.

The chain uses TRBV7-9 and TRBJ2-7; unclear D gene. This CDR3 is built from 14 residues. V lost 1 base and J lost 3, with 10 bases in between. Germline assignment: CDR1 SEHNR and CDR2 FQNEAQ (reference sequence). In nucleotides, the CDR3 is TGTGCCAGCAGCTTAGGGAGTTCCCTCTACGAGCAGTACTTC. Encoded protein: CASSLGSSLYEQYF.

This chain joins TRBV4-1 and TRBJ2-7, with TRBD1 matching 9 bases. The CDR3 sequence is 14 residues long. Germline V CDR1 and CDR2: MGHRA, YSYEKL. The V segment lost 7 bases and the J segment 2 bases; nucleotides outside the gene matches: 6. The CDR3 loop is CASKGQGSPYEQYF. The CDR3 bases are TGCGCCAGCAAGGGACAGGGATCACCCTACGAGCAGTACTTC.

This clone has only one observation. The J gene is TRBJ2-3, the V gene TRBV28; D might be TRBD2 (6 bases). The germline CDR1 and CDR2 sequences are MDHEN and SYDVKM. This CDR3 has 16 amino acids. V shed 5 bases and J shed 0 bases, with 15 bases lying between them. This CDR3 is CASSLSRSGSTDTQYF. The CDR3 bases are TGTGCCAGCAGTCTAAGTAGAAGCGGGAGCACAGATACGCAGTATTTT.

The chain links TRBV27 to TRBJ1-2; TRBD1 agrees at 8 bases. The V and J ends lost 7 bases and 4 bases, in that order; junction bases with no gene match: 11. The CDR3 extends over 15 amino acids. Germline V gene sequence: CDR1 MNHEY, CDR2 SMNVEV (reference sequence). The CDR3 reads CASKPQGAQGYGYTF. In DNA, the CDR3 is TGTGCCAGCAAACCGCAGGGGGCGCAGGGCTATGGCTACACCTTC.

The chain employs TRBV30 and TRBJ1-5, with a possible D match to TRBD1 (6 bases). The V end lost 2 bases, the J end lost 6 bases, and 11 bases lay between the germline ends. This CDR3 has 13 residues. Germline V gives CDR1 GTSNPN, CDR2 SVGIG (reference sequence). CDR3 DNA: TGTGCCTGGAGTCTACAGGGCGGTCAGCCCCAGCATTTT. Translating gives CAWSLQGGQPQHF.